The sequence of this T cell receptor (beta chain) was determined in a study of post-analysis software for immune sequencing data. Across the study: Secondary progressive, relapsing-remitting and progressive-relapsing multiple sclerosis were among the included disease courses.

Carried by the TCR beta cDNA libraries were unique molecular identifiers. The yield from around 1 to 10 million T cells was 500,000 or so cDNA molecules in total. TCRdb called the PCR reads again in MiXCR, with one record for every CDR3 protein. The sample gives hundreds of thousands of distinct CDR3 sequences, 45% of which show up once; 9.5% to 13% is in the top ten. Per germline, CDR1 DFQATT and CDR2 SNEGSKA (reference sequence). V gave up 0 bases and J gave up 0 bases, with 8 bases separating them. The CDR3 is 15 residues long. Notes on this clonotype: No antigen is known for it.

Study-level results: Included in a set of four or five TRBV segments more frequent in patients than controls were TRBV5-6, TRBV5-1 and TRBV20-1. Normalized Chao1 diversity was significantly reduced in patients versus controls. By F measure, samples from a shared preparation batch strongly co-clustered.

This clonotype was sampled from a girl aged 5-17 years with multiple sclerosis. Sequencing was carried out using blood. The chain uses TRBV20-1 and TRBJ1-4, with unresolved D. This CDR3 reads CSARETEATNEKLFF. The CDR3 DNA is TGCAGTGCTAGAGAAACAGAAGCAACTAATGAAAAACTGTTTTTT.